Listed here are 3 T cell receptor beta chains from one sample, sequenced in a study of blood T cell repertoires in COVID-19 (dated by TCRdb to the early 2020s). Receptors were amplified or captured by the immunoSEQ multiplex PCR assay. TCRdb re-hosts the immuneACCESS table, in-frame sequences only. Its copies lack some clones; in the studies checked, an unresolved V gene accounts for under half of them, and the cause for the rest is not known. The sample data list some 80,000 clones, and approximately 86% of these were observed just once. 15% to 20% of the sample belongs to the ten largest clones. Sample: peripheral blood. The receptors were gathered from a human donor in a cohort sampled during active COVID-19.

The gene calls are TRBV14 and TRBJ2-5; D uncertain. The CDR3 runs 12 residues. CDR1 and CDR2 (germline): SGHDN, FVKESK. Trimming removed 4 bases at V and 7 bases at J, with 10 bases between. The CDR3 spells CASSPKSGTQYF. The CDR3 coding sequence is TGTGCCAGCAGCCCTAAGTCAGGGACCCAGTACTTC.

The chain combines TRBV14 with TRBJ1-5, with D maybe TRBD1 (5 bases). CDR1 and CDR2 from the germline V gene are SGHDN and FVKESK. Deletions cut 3 bases from V and 3 bases from J, with 18 bases between. The CDR3 consists of 17 residues. The CDR3 reads CASSHTGTQILNQPQHF. CDR3 in DNA: TGTGCCAGCAGCCACACCGGGACTCAGATTCTCAATCAGCCCCAGCATTTT.

The chain employs TRBV6-2 or TRBV6-3 and TRBJ2-2; tentative D call: TRBD2 (5 bases). The germline V gene encodes CDR1 MNHEY and CDR2 SVGEGT. This CDR3 comprises 15 residues. V lost 4 bases and J lost 0, with 9 bases in between. DNA for the CDR3: TGTGCCAGCAGTTTTCGGGGAACGAACACCGGGGAGCTGTTTTTT. Residues: CASSFRGTNTGELFF.